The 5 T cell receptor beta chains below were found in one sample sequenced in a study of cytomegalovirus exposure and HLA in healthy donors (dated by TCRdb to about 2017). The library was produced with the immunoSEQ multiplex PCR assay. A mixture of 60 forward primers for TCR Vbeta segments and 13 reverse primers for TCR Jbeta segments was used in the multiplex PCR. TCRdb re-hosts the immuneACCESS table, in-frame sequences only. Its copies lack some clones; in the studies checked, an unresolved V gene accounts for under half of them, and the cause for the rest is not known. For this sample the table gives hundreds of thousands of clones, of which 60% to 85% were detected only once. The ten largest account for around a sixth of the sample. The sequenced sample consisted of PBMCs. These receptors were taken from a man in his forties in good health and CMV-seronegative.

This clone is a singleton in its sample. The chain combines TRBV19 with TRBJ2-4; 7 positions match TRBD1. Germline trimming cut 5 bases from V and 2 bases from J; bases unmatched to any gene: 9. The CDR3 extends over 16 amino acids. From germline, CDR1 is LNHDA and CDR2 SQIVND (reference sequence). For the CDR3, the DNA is TGTGCCAGTAGTTTTCTGCCGGGACAGTCCAAAAACATTCAGTACTTC. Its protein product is CASSFLPGQSKNIQYF.

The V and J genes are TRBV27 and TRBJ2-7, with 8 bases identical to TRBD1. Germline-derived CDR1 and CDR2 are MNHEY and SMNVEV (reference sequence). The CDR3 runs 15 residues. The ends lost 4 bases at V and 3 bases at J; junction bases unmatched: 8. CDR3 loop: CASSSGQGEIYEQYF. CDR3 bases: TGTGCCAGCAGTTCTGGACAGGGAGAGATCTACGAGCAGTACTTC.

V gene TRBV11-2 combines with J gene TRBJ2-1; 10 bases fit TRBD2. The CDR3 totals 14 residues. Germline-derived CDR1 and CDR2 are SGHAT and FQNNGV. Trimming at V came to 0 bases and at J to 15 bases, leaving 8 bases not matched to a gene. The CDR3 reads CASSLDRTSGVLFF. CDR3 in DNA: TGTGCCAGCAGCTTAGATAGGACTAGCGGTGTACTGTTCTTC.

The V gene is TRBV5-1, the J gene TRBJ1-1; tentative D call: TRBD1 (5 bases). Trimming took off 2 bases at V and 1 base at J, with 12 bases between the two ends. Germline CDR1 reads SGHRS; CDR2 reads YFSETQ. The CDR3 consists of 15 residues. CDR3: CASSFGGRGNTEAFF. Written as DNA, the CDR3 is TGCGCCAGCAGCTTCGGGGGGAGGGGGAACACTGAAGCTTTCTTT. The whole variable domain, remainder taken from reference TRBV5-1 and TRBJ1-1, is KAGVTQTPRYLIKTRGQQVTLSCSPISGHRSVSWYQQTPGQGLQFLFEYFSETQRNKGNFPGRFSGRQFSNSRSEMNVSTLELGDSALYLCASSFGGRGNTEAFFGQGTRLTVV.

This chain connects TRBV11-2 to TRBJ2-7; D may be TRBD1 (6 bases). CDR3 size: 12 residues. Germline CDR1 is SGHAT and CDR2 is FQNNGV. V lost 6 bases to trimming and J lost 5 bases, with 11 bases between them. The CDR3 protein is CASRSQGNEQYF. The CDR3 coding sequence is TGTGCCAGCAGATCACAGGGTAACGAGCAGTACTTC. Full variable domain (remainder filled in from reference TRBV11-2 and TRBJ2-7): EAGVAQSPRYKIIEKRQSVAFWCNPISGHATLYWYQQILGQGPKLLIQFQNNGVVDDSQLPKDRFSAERLKGVDSTLKIQPAKLEDSAVYLCASRSQGNEQYFGPGTRLTVT.